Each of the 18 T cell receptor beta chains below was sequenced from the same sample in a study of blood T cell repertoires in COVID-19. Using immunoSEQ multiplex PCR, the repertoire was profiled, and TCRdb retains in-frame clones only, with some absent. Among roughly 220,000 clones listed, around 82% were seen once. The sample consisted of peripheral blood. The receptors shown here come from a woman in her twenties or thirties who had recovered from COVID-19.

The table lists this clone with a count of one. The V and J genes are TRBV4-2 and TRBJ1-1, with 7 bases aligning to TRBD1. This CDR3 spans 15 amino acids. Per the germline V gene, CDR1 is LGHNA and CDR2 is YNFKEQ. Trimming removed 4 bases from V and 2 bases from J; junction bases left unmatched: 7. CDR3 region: CASSLYGTANTEAFF. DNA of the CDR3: TGTGCCAGCAGCCTATATGGGACAGCCAACACTGAAGCTTTCTTT.

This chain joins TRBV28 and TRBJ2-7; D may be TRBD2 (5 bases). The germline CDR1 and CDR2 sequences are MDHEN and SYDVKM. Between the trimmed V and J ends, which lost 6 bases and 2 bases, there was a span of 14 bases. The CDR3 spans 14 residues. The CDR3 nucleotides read TGTGCCAGCAGCCGAGGGAGCCTCCCCTACGAGCAGTACTTC. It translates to CASSRGSLPYEQYF.

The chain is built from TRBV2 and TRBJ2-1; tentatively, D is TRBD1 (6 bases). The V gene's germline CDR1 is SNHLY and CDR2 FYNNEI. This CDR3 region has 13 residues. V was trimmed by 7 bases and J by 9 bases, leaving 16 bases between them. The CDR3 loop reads CASTETQQGEQFF. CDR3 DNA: TGTGCCAGCACCGAGACACAACAGGGTGAGCAGTTCTTC.

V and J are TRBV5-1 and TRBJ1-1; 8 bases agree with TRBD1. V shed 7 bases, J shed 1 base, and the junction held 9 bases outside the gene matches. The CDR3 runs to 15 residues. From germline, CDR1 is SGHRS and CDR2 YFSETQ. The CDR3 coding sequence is TGCGCCAGCGGAACCGTCGACAGGGGGAACACTGAAGCTTTCTTT. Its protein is CASGTVDRGNTEAFF.

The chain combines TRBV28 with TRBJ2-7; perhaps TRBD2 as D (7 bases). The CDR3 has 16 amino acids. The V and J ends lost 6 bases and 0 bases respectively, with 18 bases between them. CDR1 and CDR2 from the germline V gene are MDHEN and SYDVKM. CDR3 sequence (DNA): TGTGCCAGCAGCTCCGGCGGGGGCGGGGGCTCCTACGAGCAGTACTTC. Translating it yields CASSSGGGGGSYEQYF.

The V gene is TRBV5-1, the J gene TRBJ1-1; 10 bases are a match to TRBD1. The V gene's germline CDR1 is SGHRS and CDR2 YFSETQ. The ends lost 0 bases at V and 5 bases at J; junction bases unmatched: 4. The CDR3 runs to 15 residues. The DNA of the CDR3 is TGCGCCAGCAGCTTGGGGGGACAGGGGCAGACTGAAGCTTTCTTT. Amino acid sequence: CASSLGGQGQTEAFF.

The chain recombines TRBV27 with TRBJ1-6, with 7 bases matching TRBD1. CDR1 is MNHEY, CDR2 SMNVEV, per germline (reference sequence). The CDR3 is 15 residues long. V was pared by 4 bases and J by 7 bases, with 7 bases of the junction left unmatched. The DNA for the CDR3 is TGTGCCAGCAGTTCCTCACAGGGGTGGAATTCACCCCTCCACTTT. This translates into CASSSSQGWNSPLHF.

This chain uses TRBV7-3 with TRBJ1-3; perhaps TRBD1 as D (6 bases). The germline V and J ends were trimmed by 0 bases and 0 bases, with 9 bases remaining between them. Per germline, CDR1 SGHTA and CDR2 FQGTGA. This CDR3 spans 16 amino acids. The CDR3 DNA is TGTGCCAGCAGCTTAACGGGAGGGGGCTCTGGAAACACCATATATTTT. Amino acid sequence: CASSLTGGGSGNTIYF.

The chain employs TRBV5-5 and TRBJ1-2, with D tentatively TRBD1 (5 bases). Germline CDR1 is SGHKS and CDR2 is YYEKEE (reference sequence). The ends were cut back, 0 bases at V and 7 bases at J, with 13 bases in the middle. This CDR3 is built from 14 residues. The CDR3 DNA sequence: TGTGCCAGCAGCTTGGCCCAGGGTATAAGTGGCTACACCTTC. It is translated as CASSLAQGISGYTF.

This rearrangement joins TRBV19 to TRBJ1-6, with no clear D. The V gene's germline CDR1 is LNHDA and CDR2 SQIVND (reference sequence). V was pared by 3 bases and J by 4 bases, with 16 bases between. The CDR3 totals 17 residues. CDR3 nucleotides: TGTGCCAGTAGTATGGCCATTGGGCAGAAGTATAATTCACCCCTCCACTTT. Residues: CASSMAIGQKYNSPLHF.

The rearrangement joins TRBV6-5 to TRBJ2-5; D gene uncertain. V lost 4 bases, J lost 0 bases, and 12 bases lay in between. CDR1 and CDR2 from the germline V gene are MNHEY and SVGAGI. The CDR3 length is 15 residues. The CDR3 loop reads CASSWSPLYQETQYF. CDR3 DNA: TGTGCCAGCAGTTGGAGCCCTTTGTACCAAGAGACCCAGTACTTC.

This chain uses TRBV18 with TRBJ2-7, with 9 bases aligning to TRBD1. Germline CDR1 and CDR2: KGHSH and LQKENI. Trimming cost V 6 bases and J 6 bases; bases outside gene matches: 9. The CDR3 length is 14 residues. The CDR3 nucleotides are TGTGCCAGCTCTCGGGGACAGGGCGAGAGCGAGCAGTACTTC. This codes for CASSRGQGESEQYF.

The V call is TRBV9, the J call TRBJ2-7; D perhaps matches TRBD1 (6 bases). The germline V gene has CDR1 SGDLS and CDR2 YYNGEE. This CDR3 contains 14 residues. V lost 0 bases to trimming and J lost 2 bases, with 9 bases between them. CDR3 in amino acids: CASSVDREPYEQYF. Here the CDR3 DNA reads TGTGCCAGCAGCGTAGACAGGGAGCCCTACGAGCAGTACTTC.

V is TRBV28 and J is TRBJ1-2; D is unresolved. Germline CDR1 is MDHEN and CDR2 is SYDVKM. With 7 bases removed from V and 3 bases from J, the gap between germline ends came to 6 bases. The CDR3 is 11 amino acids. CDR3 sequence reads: CASKSDYGYTF. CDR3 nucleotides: TGTGCCAGCAAGTCGGACTATGGCTACACCTTC.

The DNA of the CDR3 is TGTGCCAGCAGCTCTCCGGACTTCACCGGGGAGCTGTTTTTT. It is translated as CASSSPDFTGELFF. The chain carries TRBV7-3 and TRBJ2-2, with D possibly TRBD2 on 5 matching bases. The CDR3 runs to 14 residues. Trimming pared 4 bases from V and 4 bases from J, leaving 10 bases between. Germline V CDR1 and CDR2: SGHTA, FQGTGA.

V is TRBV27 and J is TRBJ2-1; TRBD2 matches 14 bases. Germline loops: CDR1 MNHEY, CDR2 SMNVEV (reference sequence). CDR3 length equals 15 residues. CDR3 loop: CAQPGTSGSSDEQFF. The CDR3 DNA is TGTGCTCAGCCCGGGACTAGCGGGAGTTCGGATGAGCAGTTCTTC.

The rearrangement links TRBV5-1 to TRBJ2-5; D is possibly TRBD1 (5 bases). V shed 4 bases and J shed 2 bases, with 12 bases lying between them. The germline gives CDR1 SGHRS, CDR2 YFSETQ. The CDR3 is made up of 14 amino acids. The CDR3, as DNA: TGCGCCAGCAGCCTGACAGTACAGCAAGAGACCCAGTACTTC. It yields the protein CASSLTVQQETQYF. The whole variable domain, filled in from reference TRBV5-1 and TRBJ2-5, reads KAGVTQTPRYLIKTRGQQVTLSCSPISGHRSVSWYQQTPGQGLQFLFEYFSETQRNKGNFPGRFSGRQFSNSRSEMNVSTLELGDSALYLCASSLTVQQETQYFGPGTRLLVL.

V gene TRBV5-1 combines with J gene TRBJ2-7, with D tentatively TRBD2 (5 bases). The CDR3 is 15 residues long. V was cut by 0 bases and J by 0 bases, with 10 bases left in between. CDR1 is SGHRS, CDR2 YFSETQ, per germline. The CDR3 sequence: CASSLARGNSYEQYF. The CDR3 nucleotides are TGCGCCAGCAGCTTGGCCCGGGGAAACTCCTACGAGCAGTACTTC.